The clone carrying this T cell receptor beta chain appeared once. The sample comes from a study of blood T cell repertoires in COVID-19. In germline, CDR1 is SGHTA, CDR2 FQGNSA. This CDR3 is built from 17 residues. With V trimmed by 5 bases and J by 2 bases, 11 bases remained unmatched. TCRdb's copy holds only in-frame clones and misses some; the assay was immunoSEQ multiplex PCR. The data show about 370,000 clones, 89% seen once. This chain links TRBV7-2 with TRBJ2-5, with TRBD2 matching over 10 bases. This TCR was recovered from a woman aged 25 to 39 with COVID-19, enrolled during active disease. Specimen: peripheral blood. The CDR3 coding sequence is TGTGCCAGCAGCGCACCAACTCGGACTAGCGGTCAAGAGACCCAGTACTTC. This encodes CASSAPTRTSGQETQYF.